The 13 T cell receptor beta chains given below trace back to one sample, sequenced in a study of control samples from healthy donors and cancer patients. Here immunoSEQ multiplex PCR was the method, and the copy in TCRdb shows in-frame clones only, minus some. The sample has about 41,000 clones, roughly 94% seen once. The sequenced sample consisted of blood. Source of these receptors: a man between 60 and 70 years old in good health.

This chain uses TRBV7-6 with TRBJ2-2; perhaps TRBD2 as D (6 bases). CDR1 SGHVS and CDR2 FNYEAQ come from the germline V gene. V was shortened by 4 bases and J by 3 bases, with 12 bases between the two germline ends. The CDR3 is 15 residues long. The DNA of the CDR3 is TGTGCCAGCAGCTCCGGGGGTACGGACACCGGGGAGCTGTTTTTT. The encoded protein is CASSSGGTDTGELFF.

V is TRBV3-1 (or the pseudogene TRBV3-2) and J is TRBJ2-1, with 8 bases identical to TRBD2. The CDR3 contains 17 residues. Germline CDR1 LGHDT, CDR2 YNNKEL (reference sequence). Losses at the gene ends were 0 bases for V and 0 bases for J; bases not matched to a gene: 4. CDR3 DNA sequence: TGTGCCAGCAGCCAAGAACCGAGCGGGAGCTCCTACAATGAGCAGTTCTTC. This gives the protein CASSQEPSGSSYNEQFF.

This chain connects TRBV28 to TRBJ2-3, with 8 bases matching TRBD1. This CDR3 comprises 17 residues. In germline, CDR1 is MDHEN, CDR2 SYDVKM. Germline trimming cut 5 bases from V and 7 bases from J; bases unmatched to any gene: 17. The CDR3 bases are TGTGCCAGCAGTCCACCCCCCGGACAGGGAAGGGCCTATACGCAGTATTTT. This translates into CASSPPPGQGRAYTQYF.

The chain joins TRBV24-1 to TRBJ2-1; 9 bases are a match to TRBD2. The junction had 7 bases not matched to a gene; V was cut back by 7 bases and J by 4 bases. In germline, CDR1 is KGHDR, CDR2 SFDVKD. The CDR3 has 15 residues. The CDR3: CATRNSGGRYNEQFF. The CDR3 nucleotides are TGTGCCACCAGGAATAGCGGGGGCAGATACAATGAGCAGTTCTTC.

This clone appeared once. The chain employs TRBV18 and TRBJ1-4, with a weak D call TRBD1 (5 bases). The CDR3 sequence is 15 residues long. The germline V gene has CDR1 KGHSH and CDR2 LQKENI. V was clipped by 2 bases and J by 3 bases, with 10 bases between them. In DNA, the CDR3 is TGTGCCAGCTCACCAAGGGAGGGGTCTAATGAAAAACTGTTTTTT. Amino acid sequence: CASSPREGSNEKLFF.

The chain joins TRBV11-3 to TRBJ2-5; perhaps D is TRBD1 or TRBD2 (5 bases each). This CDR3 contains 15 residues. Looked up from germline, CDR1 is SGHNT and CDR2 is YENEEA. Deletions cut 4 bases from V and 2 bases from J, with 14 bases between. The CDR3 region has the DNA TGTGCCAGCAGCTCAACCGGGACGGTGCAAGAGACCCAGTACTTC. It encodes CASSSTGTVQETQYF.

The CDR3: CASSLGLAGYNEQFF. The CDR3 nucleotides are TGTGCCAGCAGCTTAGGTCTAGCGGGTTACAATGAGCAGTTCTTC. The chain employs TRBV7-2 and TRBJ2-1; 8 positions agree with TRBD2. The CDR3 sequence is 15 residues long. Germline V gene sequence: CDR1 SGHTA, CDR2 FQGNSA. V trimming: 1 base; J trimming: 4 bases; junction bases outside the gene matches: 3.

For the CDR3, the DNA is TGTGCCAGCAGCCAGCATCGAGCGGGAGCATCGAGCACAGATACGCAGTATTTT. Encoded protein: CASSQHRAGASSTDTQYF. This chain connects TRBV7-8 to TRBJ2-3; TRBD2 agrees at 8 bases. The CDR3 consists of 18 residues. Germline CDR1 SGHVS, CDR2 FQNEAQ. Germline trimming cut 5 bases from V and 0 bases from J; bases unmatched to any gene: 13.

In regard to this clone: The junction differs from germline at one of its ends, possibly a read error. The gene calls are TRBV7-7 and TRBJ2-2; no clear D. Germline values: CDR1 SSHAT, CDR2 FNYEAQ (reference sequence). There are 14 residues in the CDR3. CDR3 amino acids: CASSLTWVSGELFF. CDR3 coding DNA: TGTGCTAGCAGCTTAACGTGGGTTTCTGGGGAGCTGTTTTTT. Full variable domain (outside the CDR3, taken from reference TRBV7-7 and TRBJ2-2): GAGVSQSPRYKVTKRGQDVTLRCDPISSHATLYWYQQALGQGPEFLTYFNYEAQPDKSGLPSDRFSAERPEGSISTLTIQRTEQRDSAMYRCASSLTWVSGELFFGEGSRLTVL.

The J gene is TRBJ2-7, the V gene TRBV2; no firm D call. CDR3 length equals 11 residues. The germline gives CDR1 SNHLY, CDR2 FYNNEI. The V end lost 3 bases, the J end lost 0 bases, and 0 bases lay between the germline ends. The CDR3 spells CASSDSYEQYF. The DNA for the CDR3 is TGTGCCAGCAGTGACTCCTACGAGCAGTACTTC.

Comment on this clone: An end of the junction does not agree with germline; a read error may underlie this. The rearrangement uses TRBV2 and TRBJ2-7; weak D call: TRBD1 (5 bases). Germline-derived CDR1 and CDR2 are SNHLY and FYNNEI. The CDR3 spans 14 residues. The CDR3: CASRAGLREVGKNF. In nucleotides, the CDR3 is TGTGCCAGCAGAGCAGGGTTGCGAGAGGTTGGTAAGAACTTC. Full variable domain (missing parts from reference TRBV2 and TRBJ2-7): EPEVTQTPSHQVTQMGQEVILRCVPISNHLYFYWYRQILGQKVEFLVSFYNNEISEKSEIFDDQFSVERPDGSNFTLKIRSTKLEDSAMYFCASRAGLREVGKNFGPGTRLTVT.

The chain has TRBV19 and TRBJ1-4, with no clear D. The V end was cut by 1 base, the J end by 6 bases, with 15 bases between. The CDR3 totals 16 residues. Germline V gene data show CDR1 as LNHDA and CDR2 as SQIVND (reference sequence). CDR3 residues: CASSIGWWGRDEKLFF. The CDR3 bases are TGTGCCAGTAGTATAGGTTGGTGGGGTCGTGATGAAAAACTGTTTTTT.

The rearrangement joins TRBV28 to TRBJ2-5; no clear D. CDR1 and CDR2 (germline): MDHEN, SYDVKM. This CDR3 is built from 15 residues. Between the trimmed V and J ends, which lost 5 bases and 4 bases, there was a span of 17 bases. CDR3 bases: TGTGCCAGCAGTCCGCGGTCACCGACCTCAGAGACCCAGTACTTC. This encodes CASSPRSPTSETQYF.